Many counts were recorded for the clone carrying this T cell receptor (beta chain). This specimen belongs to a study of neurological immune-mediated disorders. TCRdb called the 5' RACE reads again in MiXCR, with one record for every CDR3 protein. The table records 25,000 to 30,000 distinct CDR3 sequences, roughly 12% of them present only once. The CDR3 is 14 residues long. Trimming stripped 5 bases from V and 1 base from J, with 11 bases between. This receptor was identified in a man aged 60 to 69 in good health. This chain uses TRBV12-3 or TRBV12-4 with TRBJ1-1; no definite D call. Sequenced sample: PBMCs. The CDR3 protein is CASSVGWRNTEAFF. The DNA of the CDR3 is TGTGCCAGCAGTGTGGGTTGGAGGAACACTGAAGCTTTCTTT.